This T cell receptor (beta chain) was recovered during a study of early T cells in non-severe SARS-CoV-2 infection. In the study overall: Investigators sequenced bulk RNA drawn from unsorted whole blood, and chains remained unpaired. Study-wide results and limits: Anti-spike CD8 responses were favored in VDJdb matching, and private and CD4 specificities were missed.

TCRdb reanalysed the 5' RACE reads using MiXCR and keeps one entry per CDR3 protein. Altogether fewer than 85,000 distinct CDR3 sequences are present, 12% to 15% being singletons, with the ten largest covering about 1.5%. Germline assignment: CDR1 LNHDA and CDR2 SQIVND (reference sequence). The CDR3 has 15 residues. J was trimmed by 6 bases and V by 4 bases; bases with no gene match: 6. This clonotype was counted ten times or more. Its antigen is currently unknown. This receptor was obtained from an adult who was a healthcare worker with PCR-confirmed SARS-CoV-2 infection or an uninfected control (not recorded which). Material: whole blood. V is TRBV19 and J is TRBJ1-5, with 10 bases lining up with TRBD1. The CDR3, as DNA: TGTGCCAGTAGTAGCCTGGGGACAGGGGTTCAGCCCCAGCATTTT. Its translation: CASSSLGTGVQPQHF.